This T cell receptor (beta chain) emerged from a study of blood T cells in healthy people across ages. Notes on the study in general: Older individuals had lower TCR beta diversity per million T cells (the decline was roughly linear).

After removal of 1 base from V and 5 bases from J, the junction contained 7 bases not matched to a gene. CDR1 is SGHTA and CDR2 is FQGNSA in the germline V gene. The CDR3 sequence is 17 residues long. Peripheral blood from each donor was collected in a volume of about 10 milliliters. With respect to this clonotype: Its antigen is unknown.

PCR was performed a second time for about 6 to 12 cycles using a sample-barcoded 5' primer and a J-beta primer mix. Each of the cDNA molecules was tagged by a template-switch adaptor with 12 random nucleotides. Using its own MiXCR run on the 5' RACE reads, TCRdb lists one record per CDR3 protein. This sample yields some 710,000 distinct CDR3 sequences, of which about 45% are seen a single time; 15% to 20% belongs to the top ten. The source material was blood. The chain links TRBV7-2 to TRBJ2-3; 12 bases align to TRBD2. The clonotype comes from a man at least 80 years old in good health. CDR3: CASSLVSSGGGLDTQYF. The CDR3 DNA sequence: TGTGCCAGCAGCTTAGTTTCTAGCGGGGGGGGTTTAGATACGCAGTATTTT.